The rows below give T cell receptor beta chains drawn from one sample of a study of naive and memory T cell subsets. One entry per CDR3 protein results from TCRdb running MiXCR on the UMI-ligation and nested PCR reads. The profile shows roughly 140,000 distinct CDR3 sequences, about a fifth of them singletons. Material for sequencing was naive CD8+ T cells from blood. The receptors were sampled from a human donor in good health. Both conserved end residues are trimmed from each CDR3. Fields, in order: J gene, V gene, CDR3 length, CDR3 protein.

j_gene: TRBJ2-3
v_gene: TRBV27
len: 12
CDR3aa: ASRLQGPADTQY

j_gene: TRBJ2-7
v_gene: TRBV5-1
len: 14
CDR3aa: ASSSRGGLPIYEQY

j_gene: TRBJ2-5
v_gene: TRBV28
len: 11
CDR3aa: ASSPDIKETQY

j_gene: TRBJ1-2
v_gene: TRBV2
len: 13
CDR3aa: ASSEDRAFAYGYT

j_gene: TRBJ2-7
v_gene: TRBV7-3
len: 11
CDR3aa: ASAFGGADEQY

j_gene: TRBJ1-5
v_gene: TRBV10-2
len: 12
CDR3aa: ASSAGPGEQPQH

j_gene: TRBJ1-4
v_gene: TRBV28
len: 11
CDR3aa: ASSLPGEEKLF

j_gene: TRBJ2-1
v_gene: TRBV12-5
len: 12
CDR3aa: ATTGTSGDNEQF

j_gene: TRBJ2-7
v_gene: TRBV19
len: 12
CDR3aa: ASSLWTGLDEQY

j_gene: TRBJ2-7
v_gene: TRBV15
len: 11
CDR3aa: ATSRATGYEQY

j_gene: TRBJ1-5
v_gene: TRBV28
len: 16
CDR3aa: ASSLVGAAEYSNQPQH

j_gene: TRBJ2-3
v_gene: TRBV28
len: 13
CDR3aa: ASSPLAGAADTQY

j_gene: TRBJ1-2
v_gene: TRBV6-5
len: 11
CDR3aa: ASSQGPGDGYT

j_gene: TRBJ2-7
v_gene: TRBV7-9
len: 13
CDR3aa: ASSGSGRGTYEQY

j_gene: TRBJ2-7
v_gene: TRBV28
len: 12
CDR3aa: ASSFRPSSYEQY

j_gene: TRBJ1-1
v_gene: TRBV6-5
len: 12
CDR3aa: ASSILLGNTEAF

j_gene: TRBJ2-1
v_gene: TRBV28
len: 13
CDR3aa: ASIPEGLAGDEQF

j_gene: TRBJ2-1
v_gene: TRBV6-1
len: 12
CDR3aa: ASSEARAYNEQF

j_gene: TRBJ2-5
v_gene: TRBV5-1
len: 12
CDR3aa: ASSLGQPQETQY

j_gene: TRBJ2-7
v_gene: TRBV28
len: 14
CDR3aa: ASSLDRFRGDGEQY

j_gene: TRBJ2-7
v_gene: TRBV12-3/TRBV12-4
len: 14
CDR3aa: ASSSLGLARSYEQY

j_gene: TRBJ2-7
v_gene: TRBV20-1
len: 14
CDR3aa: SATYFRRTASYEQY

j_gene: TRBJ2-1
v_gene: TRBV5-1
len: 13
CDR3aa: ASSLAKGIRNEQF

j_gene: TRBJ2-1
v_gene: TRBV12-3/TRBV12-4
len: 14
CDR3aa: ASSLRPLLETGEQF

j_gene: TRBJ2-1
v_gene: TRBV29-1
len: 12
CDR3aa: SVRLAGGYNEQF

j_gene: TRBJ1-2
v_gene: TRBV29-1
len: 9
CDR3aa: SVRAHNGYT

j_gene: TRBJ2-4
v_gene: TRBV29-1
len: 12
CDR3aa: SVTWTGVNYIQY

j_gene: TRBJ2-1
v_gene: TRBV5-6
len: 13
CDR3aa: ASSRPGQGAGEQF

j_gene: TRBJ1-5
v_gene: TRBV5-1
len: 13
CDR3aa: ASSLIGGDNQPQH

j_gene: TRBJ1-4
v_gene: TRBV30
len: 11
CDR3aa: AWTTGTNEKLF

j_gene: TRBJ1-2
v_gene: TRBV13
len: 13
CDR3aa: ASSLAPGGGGGYT

j_gene: TRBJ2-3
v_gene: TRBV23-1
len: 15
CDR3aa: ASSHWTSGNLADTQY

j_gene: TRBJ2-4
v_gene: TRBV29-1
len: 13
CDR3aa: SPMRLGLAKNIQY

j_gene: TRBJ1-4
v_gene: TRBV27
len: 14
CDR3aa: ASSLFPDGRNEKLF

j_gene: TRBJ2-2
v_gene: TRBV3-1
len: 14
CDR3aa: ASSRVRGTDTGELF

j_gene: TRBJ1-1
v_gene: TRBV28
len: 14
CDR3aa: ASSLVTENVNTEAF

j_gene: TRBJ2-1
v_gene: TRBV10-3
len: 12
CDR3aa: AISAGGGNNEQF

j_gene: TRBJ2-7
v_gene: TRBV4-1
len: 16
CDR3aa: ASSQDPGGLAGAYEQY

j_gene: TRBJ2-7
v_gene: TRBV12-3/TRBV12-4
len: 12
CDR3aa: ASSLGPMVDEQY

j_gene: TRBJ2-1
v_gene: TRBV29-1
len: 12
CDR3aa: SGNRDSNDNEQF

j_gene: TRBJ2-3
v_gene: TRBV3-1
len: 11
CDR3aa: ASSQDRADTQY